This T cell receptor beta chain was observed in a study of OX40 agonist ivuxolimab in advanced cancers. Turning to the study itself: Dosing consisted of intravenous ivuxolimab at 0.01 to 10 mg/kg every 2 weeks. Treatment received earlier with anti-PD-1, anti-PD-L1 or anti-CTLA-4 agents was allowed, and 40% had some. Patients assigned to dose escalation were diagnosed with hepatocellular carcinoma, melanoma, renal cell or head and neck cancer. Study results and caveats: Several nonresponders also turned out to have low normalized T-cell clonal expansion.

In regard to this clone: The antigen is not known.

Sequencing used immunoSEQ multiplex PCR; TCRdb keeps in-frame clones, though not all of them. The profile shows tens of thousands of clones, 90% of them singletons. V gave up 5 bases and J gave up 0 bases; unmatched junction bases: 10. CDR1 is SEHNR, CDR2 FQNEAQ, per germline (reference sequence). The CDR3 covers 19 residues. Specimen: CD4+ or CD8+ T cells sorted from blood, collected in a trial of the OX40 agonist ivuxolimab. This clonotype originated in an adult with an advanced solid tumor such as melanoma, head and neck, liver or kidney cancer. The genes are TRBV7-9 and TRBJ2-2; 12 nucleotides align to TRBD2. DNA of the CDR3: TGTGCCAGCAGCCCCCTGCGACTAGCGGGGGATGCGAACACCGGGGAGCTGTTTTTT. It specifies CASSPLRLAGDANTGELFF.